One and the same sample provided the 25 T cell receptor beta chains below, sequenced in a study of cytomegalovirus exposure and HLA in healthy donors. PCR employed 60 Vbeta and 13 Jbeta primers. Data came from immunoSEQ multiplex PCR; TCRdb stores just in-frame clones and leaves some out. The repertoire holds hundreds of thousands of clones, 82% seen once, with approximately 6% in the top ten. The sequencing input was PBMCs. These TCRs come from a man aged 35-49 years in good health and CMV-seropositive.

This clone was recorded a few times. The rearrangement joins TRBV5-1 to TRBJ1-1; possible D gene TRBD1, 6 bases. V was cut by 0 bases and J by 0 bases, with 15 bases left in between. The CDR3 sequence is 17 residues long. Germline values: CDR1 SGHRS, CDR2 YFSETQ. The CDR3 region is CASSLAGELGMNTEAFF. Here the CDR3 DNA reads TGCGCCAGCAGCTTGGCAGGGGAATTGGGCATGAACACTGAAGCTTTCTTT. The variable domain in full, completed from reference TRBV5-1 and TRBJ1-1, reads KAGVTQTPRYLIKTRGQQVTLSCSPISGHRSVSWYQQTPGQGLQFLFEYFSETQRNKGNFPGRFSGRQFSNSRSEMNVSTLELGDSALYLCASSLAGELGMNTEAFFGQGTRLTVV.

V and J are TRBV5-6 and TRBJ2-7, with D maybe TRBD2 (6 bases). V was clipped by 6 bases and J by 3 bases, with 13 bases between them. CDR3 size: 13 residues. Germline values: CDR1 SGHDT, CDR2 YYEEEE. The CDR3 loop is CASMRDSHYEQYV. The DNA of the CDR3 is TGTGCCAGCATGAGGGACTCGCACTACGAGCAGTACGTC.

The J gene is TRBJ1-1, the V gene TRBV18; 10 nucleotides match TRBD1. Germline V gene sequence: CDR1 KGHSH, CDR2 LQKENI. V dropped 5 bases and J dropped 6; count of bases not matched to a gene: 3. The CDR3 length is 13 residues. The DNA of the CDR3 is TGTGCCAGCTCAACTGGACAGGGGGCTGAAGCTTTCTTT. Amino acids: CASSTGQGAEAFF. The variable domain in full, with the rest retrieved from reference TRBV18 and TRBJ1-1, is NAGVMQNPRHLVRRRGQEARLRCSPMKGHSHVYWYRQLPEEGLKFMVYLQKENIIDESGMPKERFSAEFPKEGPSILRIQQVVRGDSAAYFCASSTGQGAEAFFGQGTRLTVV.

This CDR3 is CASRSERDRSTDTQYF. The CDR3 DNA follows: TGTGCCAGCAGGTCCGAACGGGACAGGAGCACAGATACGCAGTATTTT. J is TRBJ2-3 and V is TRBV21-1; the table gives TRBD1 as D, unverified against the DNA. TRBV21-1 is a known pseudogene. This CDR3 contains 16 residues.

The gene calls are TRBV19 and TRBJ2-1; tentative D call: TRBD1 (5 bases). CDR3 length: 11 residues. Germline V lookup: CDR1 LNHDA, CDR2 SQIVND (reference sequence). The V end was cut by 5 bases, the J end by 10 bases, with 9 bases between. The CDR3 protein is CASSPGPEQFF. The CDR3 nucleotides are TGTGCCAGTAGTCCAGGGCCCGAGCAGTTCTTC.

The rearrangement uses TRBV10-2 and TRBJ2-1, with TRBD2 matching 14 bases. The CDR3 totals 15 residues. After removal of 4 bases from V and 6 bases from J, the junction contained 2 bases not matched to a gene. The germline V gene encodes CDR1 WSHSY and CDR2 SAAADI. The CDR3 nucleotides are TGCGCCAGCAGTGCCGGGACTAGCGGGAGCAATGAGCAGTTCTTC. It is translated as CASSAGTSGSNEQFF.

The chain uses TRBV19 and TRBJ1-4, with D possibly TRBD1 on 6 matching bases. The V end was cut by 10 bases, the J end by 1 base, with 10 bases between. This CDR3 has 13 residues. The germline gives CDR1 LNHDA, CDR2 SQIVND (reference sequence). As DNA, the CDR3 is TGTGCCACTCAGGGGAGAACTAATGAAAAACTGTTTTTT. Its protein product is CATQGRTNEKLFF.

This chain links TRBV10-2 with TRBJ2-2; 8 bases line up with TRBD2. CDR1 and CDR2 (germline): WSHSY, SAAADI. V shed 2 bases and J 6 bases; nucleotides not matched to a gene: 8. The CDR3 loop spans 16 amino acids. The CDR3 sequence is CASSEGSGRTPGELFF. CDR3 sequence (DNA): TGCGCCAGCAGTGAGGGAAGCGGGAGAACTCCCGGGGAGCTGTTTTTT.

The rearrangement joins TRBV5-1 to TRBJ1-2; TRBD1 aligns across 8 bases. CDR1 and CDR2 from the germline V gene are SGHRS and YFSETQ. The CDR3 consists of 15 residues. With 4 bases clipped from V and 2 bases from J, the junction kept 7 bases outside the gene matches. CDR3 in DNA: TGCGCCAGCAGCCCCCGGGACAGGTCCAACTATGGCTACACCTTC. As protein: CASSPRDRSNYGYTF.

The rearrangement links TRBV7-2 to TRBJ1-2, with TRBD1 matching 12 bases. CDR3 length: 17 residues. The germline gives CDR1 SGHTA, CDR2 FQGNSA. V lost 7 bases and J lost 5; bases outside the gene matches: 14. This chain's CDR3 is CASTDWGTGGHGYGYTF. The CDR3 coding sequence is TGTGCCAGCACCGATTGGGGGACAGGGGGCCATGGGTATGGCTACACCTTC.

This clone is a singleton in its sample. V usage is TRBV5-1 and J usage is TRBJ1-3; D gene unclear. Between the trimmed V and J ends, which lost 1 base and 0 bases, there was a span of 8 bases. Germline assignment: CDR1 SGHRS and CDR2 YFSETQ. The CDR3 is made up of 15 amino acids. DNA of the CDR3: TGCGCCAGCAGCTTGCTGGCCACCTCTGGAAACACCATATATTTT. Translated: CASSLLATSGNTIYF.

The rearrangement links TRBV27 to TRBJ1-2, with a weak D call TRBD1 (6 bases). Trimming took 11 bases from V and 4 from J, leaving 17 bases between them. Germline-derived CDR1 and CDR2 are MNHEY and SMNVEV (reference sequence). CDR3 length equals 13 residues. In nucleotides, the CDR3 is TGTGCCGCCACGGGGGGGCTAGGCTATGGCTACACCTTC. This codes for CAATGGLGYGYTF.

The chain employs TRBV10-3 and TRBJ2-7, with 12 bases fitting TRBD1. The CDR3 loop spans 15 amino acids. Germline CDR1 reads ENHRY; CDR2 reads SYGVKD. V lost 3 bases, J lost 6 bases, and 6 bases stayed unmatched. CDR3 in amino acids: CAISDPGTGGGEQYF. CDR3 coding DNA: TGTGCCATCAGTGACCCCGGGACAGGGGGCGGCGAGCAGTACTTC.

The chain links TRBV29-1 to TRBJ1-5; D gene ambiguous. The germline V and J ends were trimmed by 4 bases and 6 bases, with 13 bases remaining between them. The CDR3 length is 13 residues. Germline CDR1 SQVTM, CDR2 ANQGSEA. The CDR3 is CSVAEVLGQPQHF. DNA for the CDR3: TGCAGCGTTGCCGAGGTTCTGGGTCAGCCCCAGCATTTT. Together with reference TRBV29-1 and TRBJ1-5, the CDR3 gives the full variable domain: SAVISQKPSRDICQRGTSLTIQCQVDSQVTMMFWYRQQPGQSLTLIATANQGSEATYESGFVIDKFPISRPNLTFSTLTVSNMSPEDSSIYLCSVAEVLGQPQHFGDGTRLSIL.

The chain combines TRBV5-1 with TRBJ2-1; D possibly corresponds to TRBD2 (7 bases). The germline gives CDR1 SGHRS, CDR2 YFSETQ. CDR3 length: 14 residues. V gave up 6 bases and J gave up 9 bases, with 19 bases separating them. The CDR3 region has the DNA TGCGCCAGCACCTATGGGGCAGGGGAGGGTGAGCAGTTCTTC. Its protein is CASTYGAGEGEQFF.

The chain combines TRBV4-1 with TRBJ2-1; D is unclear. The length of the CDR3 is 13 residues. CDR1 and CDR2 (germline): MGHRA, YSYEKL. V lost 0 bases to trimming and J lost 4 bases, with 4 bases between them. This chain's CDR3 is CASSQDAYNEQFF. CDR3 DNA: TGCGCCAGCAGCCAAGATGCGTACAATGAGCAGTTCTTC.

The V gene is TRBV6-5, the J gene TRBJ2-1; 8 bases are a match to TRBD1. Per the germline V gene, CDR1 is MNHEY and CDR2 is SVGAGI. This CDR3 region has 15 residues. Trimming at V came to 3 bases and at J to 8 bases, leaving 9 bases not matched to a gene. This chain's CDR3 is CASSYQGATGYEQFF. CDR3 coding DNA: TGTGCCAGCAGTTATCAGGGGGCGACGGGTTATGAGCAGTTCTTC.

The V gene is TRBV4-1, the J gene TRBJ2-1, with TRBD2 identical over 12 bases. From germline, CDR1 is MGHRA and CDR2 YSYEKL. The CDR3 is 16 amino acids. With V trimmed by 0 bases and J by 6 bases, 3 bases remained unmatched. The DNA of the CDR3 is TGCGCCAGCAGCCAAGATCTAGCGGGAGGGCGCAATGAGCAGTTCTTC. Translated, it gives CASSQDLAGGRNEQFF.

The genes are TRBV11-2 and TRBJ1-1, with TRBD1 identical over 12 bases. Unmatched junction bases numbered 6, after V lost 1 base and J lost 0 bases. The CDR3 is 18 amino acids. The germline V gene encodes CDR1 SGHAT and CDR2 FQNNGV. The CDR3 here is CASSLGGTGGRMNTEAFF. DNA for the CDR3: TGTGCCAGCAGCTTAGGCGGGACAGGGGGCAGGATGAACACTGAAGCTTTCTTT.

A few counts support this clone. The rearrangement uses TRBV29-1 and TRBJ1-5; 7 positions agree with TRBD1. This CDR3 is built from 13 residues. With V trimmed by 4 bases and J by 2 bases, 2 bases remained unmatched. Germline values: CDR1 SQVTM, CDR2 ANQGSEA. In nucleotides, the CDR3 is TGCAGCGTTGCACAGGGGCGCAATCAGCCCCAGCATTTT. Its translation is CSVAQGRNQPQHF. The full variable domain, in which reference TRBV29-1 and TRBJ1-5 provide the parts outside the CDR3, is SAVISQKPSRDICQRGTSLTIQCQVDSQVTMMFWYRQQPGQSLTLIATANQGSEATYESGFVIDKFPISRPNLTFSTLTVSNMSPEDSSIYLCSVAQGRNQPQHFGDGTRLSIL.

CDR3 DNA: TGCGCCAGCAGGGGGGACACTTCCTACGAGCAGTACGTC. It is translated as CASRGDTSYEQYV. The gene calls are TRBV10-2 and TRBJ2-7, with D perhaps matching TRBD1 (6 bases). The ends were cut back, 6 bases at V and 1 base at J, with 10 bases in the middle. The V gene's germline CDR1 is WSHSY and CDR2 SAAADI. The CDR3 totals 13 residues.

The V call is TRBV11-3, the J call TRBJ2-3; 8 bases match TRBD2. The CDR3 has 15 amino acids. Trimming cost V 5 bases and J 4 bases; bases outside gene matches: 8. Germline assignment: CDR1 SGHNT and CDR2 YENEEA. The DNA of the CDR3 is TGTGCCAGCAGCCCAAGCGGGAGACGCTCAGATACGCAGTATTTT. Translation gives CASSPSGRRSDTQYF.

This clone was recorded once. J is TRBJ2-1 and V is TRBV19; possible D gene TRBD1, 6 bases. The V end lost 7 bases, the J end lost 3 bases, and 16 bases lay between the germline ends. The CDR3 extends over 15 amino acids. Germline CDR1 is LNHDA and CDR2 is SQIVND (reference sequence). In DNA form, the CDR3 reads TGTGCCAGTACTTCAGGGGTAGGGTTCTACAATGAGCAGTTCTTC. Translating it yields CASTSGVGFYNEQFF.

The chain links TRBV7-9 to TRBJ2-1, with 9 bases aligning to TRBD2. V was clipped by 5 bases and J by 0 bases; unmatched bases: 5. This CDR3 is built from 16 residues. Germline V lookup: CDR1 SEHNR, CDR2 FQNEAQ (reference sequence). The chain's CDR3 is CASSPPSGVSYNEQFF. The CDR3 DNA reads as TGTGCCAGCAGCCCGCCTAGCGGGGTCTCCTACAATGAGCAGTTCTTC.

The CDR3 nucleotides are TGTGCCAGCAGCTTGGCCGAGGGACAGGGGGTTTACGAGCAGTACTTC. Protein product: CASSLAEGQGVYEQYF. The chain combines TRBV5-4 with TRBJ2-7; 11 bases map to TRBD1. CDR3 length: 16 amino acids. Germline loops: CDR1 SGHNT, CDR2 YYREEE (reference sequence). The J segment lost 4 bases and the V segment lost 0 bases, leaving 6 bases of the junction unmatched.